The entry that follows covers one T cell receptor beta chain sequence. Its antigen remains unidentified. This record comes from a study of beta chain features in type 1 diabetes. Points from the study as a whole: PCR might preferentially amplify shorter templates, equally in patients and controls. Across all four CD4+ subsets, people with type 1 diabetes showed modestly shorter TCRB CDR3s.

The entirety of the isolated RNA underwent reverse transcription, so expressed TCRB transcripts were sequenced. The protocol was immunoSEQ multiplex PCR, while the TCRdb copy is restricted to in-frame clones and leaves out a portion. Of roughly 260,000 clones in the sample, roughly 22% were seen once. The CDR3 contains 15 residues. The ends were cut back, 0 bases at V and 2 bases at J, with 11 bases in the middle. Germline lookup yields CDR1 SGHDT and CDR2 YYEEEE. Sequencing used naive CD4+ T cells from blood. V and J are TRBV5-6 and TRBJ2-5; possibly TRBD1 for D (5 bases). This receptor was taken from a woman aged 40 to 55 with type 1 diabetes. The CDR3 region is CASSLALGLQETQYF. The CDR3 bases are TGTGCCAGCAGCTTGGCCCTGGGGCTACAAGAGACCCAGTACTTC.